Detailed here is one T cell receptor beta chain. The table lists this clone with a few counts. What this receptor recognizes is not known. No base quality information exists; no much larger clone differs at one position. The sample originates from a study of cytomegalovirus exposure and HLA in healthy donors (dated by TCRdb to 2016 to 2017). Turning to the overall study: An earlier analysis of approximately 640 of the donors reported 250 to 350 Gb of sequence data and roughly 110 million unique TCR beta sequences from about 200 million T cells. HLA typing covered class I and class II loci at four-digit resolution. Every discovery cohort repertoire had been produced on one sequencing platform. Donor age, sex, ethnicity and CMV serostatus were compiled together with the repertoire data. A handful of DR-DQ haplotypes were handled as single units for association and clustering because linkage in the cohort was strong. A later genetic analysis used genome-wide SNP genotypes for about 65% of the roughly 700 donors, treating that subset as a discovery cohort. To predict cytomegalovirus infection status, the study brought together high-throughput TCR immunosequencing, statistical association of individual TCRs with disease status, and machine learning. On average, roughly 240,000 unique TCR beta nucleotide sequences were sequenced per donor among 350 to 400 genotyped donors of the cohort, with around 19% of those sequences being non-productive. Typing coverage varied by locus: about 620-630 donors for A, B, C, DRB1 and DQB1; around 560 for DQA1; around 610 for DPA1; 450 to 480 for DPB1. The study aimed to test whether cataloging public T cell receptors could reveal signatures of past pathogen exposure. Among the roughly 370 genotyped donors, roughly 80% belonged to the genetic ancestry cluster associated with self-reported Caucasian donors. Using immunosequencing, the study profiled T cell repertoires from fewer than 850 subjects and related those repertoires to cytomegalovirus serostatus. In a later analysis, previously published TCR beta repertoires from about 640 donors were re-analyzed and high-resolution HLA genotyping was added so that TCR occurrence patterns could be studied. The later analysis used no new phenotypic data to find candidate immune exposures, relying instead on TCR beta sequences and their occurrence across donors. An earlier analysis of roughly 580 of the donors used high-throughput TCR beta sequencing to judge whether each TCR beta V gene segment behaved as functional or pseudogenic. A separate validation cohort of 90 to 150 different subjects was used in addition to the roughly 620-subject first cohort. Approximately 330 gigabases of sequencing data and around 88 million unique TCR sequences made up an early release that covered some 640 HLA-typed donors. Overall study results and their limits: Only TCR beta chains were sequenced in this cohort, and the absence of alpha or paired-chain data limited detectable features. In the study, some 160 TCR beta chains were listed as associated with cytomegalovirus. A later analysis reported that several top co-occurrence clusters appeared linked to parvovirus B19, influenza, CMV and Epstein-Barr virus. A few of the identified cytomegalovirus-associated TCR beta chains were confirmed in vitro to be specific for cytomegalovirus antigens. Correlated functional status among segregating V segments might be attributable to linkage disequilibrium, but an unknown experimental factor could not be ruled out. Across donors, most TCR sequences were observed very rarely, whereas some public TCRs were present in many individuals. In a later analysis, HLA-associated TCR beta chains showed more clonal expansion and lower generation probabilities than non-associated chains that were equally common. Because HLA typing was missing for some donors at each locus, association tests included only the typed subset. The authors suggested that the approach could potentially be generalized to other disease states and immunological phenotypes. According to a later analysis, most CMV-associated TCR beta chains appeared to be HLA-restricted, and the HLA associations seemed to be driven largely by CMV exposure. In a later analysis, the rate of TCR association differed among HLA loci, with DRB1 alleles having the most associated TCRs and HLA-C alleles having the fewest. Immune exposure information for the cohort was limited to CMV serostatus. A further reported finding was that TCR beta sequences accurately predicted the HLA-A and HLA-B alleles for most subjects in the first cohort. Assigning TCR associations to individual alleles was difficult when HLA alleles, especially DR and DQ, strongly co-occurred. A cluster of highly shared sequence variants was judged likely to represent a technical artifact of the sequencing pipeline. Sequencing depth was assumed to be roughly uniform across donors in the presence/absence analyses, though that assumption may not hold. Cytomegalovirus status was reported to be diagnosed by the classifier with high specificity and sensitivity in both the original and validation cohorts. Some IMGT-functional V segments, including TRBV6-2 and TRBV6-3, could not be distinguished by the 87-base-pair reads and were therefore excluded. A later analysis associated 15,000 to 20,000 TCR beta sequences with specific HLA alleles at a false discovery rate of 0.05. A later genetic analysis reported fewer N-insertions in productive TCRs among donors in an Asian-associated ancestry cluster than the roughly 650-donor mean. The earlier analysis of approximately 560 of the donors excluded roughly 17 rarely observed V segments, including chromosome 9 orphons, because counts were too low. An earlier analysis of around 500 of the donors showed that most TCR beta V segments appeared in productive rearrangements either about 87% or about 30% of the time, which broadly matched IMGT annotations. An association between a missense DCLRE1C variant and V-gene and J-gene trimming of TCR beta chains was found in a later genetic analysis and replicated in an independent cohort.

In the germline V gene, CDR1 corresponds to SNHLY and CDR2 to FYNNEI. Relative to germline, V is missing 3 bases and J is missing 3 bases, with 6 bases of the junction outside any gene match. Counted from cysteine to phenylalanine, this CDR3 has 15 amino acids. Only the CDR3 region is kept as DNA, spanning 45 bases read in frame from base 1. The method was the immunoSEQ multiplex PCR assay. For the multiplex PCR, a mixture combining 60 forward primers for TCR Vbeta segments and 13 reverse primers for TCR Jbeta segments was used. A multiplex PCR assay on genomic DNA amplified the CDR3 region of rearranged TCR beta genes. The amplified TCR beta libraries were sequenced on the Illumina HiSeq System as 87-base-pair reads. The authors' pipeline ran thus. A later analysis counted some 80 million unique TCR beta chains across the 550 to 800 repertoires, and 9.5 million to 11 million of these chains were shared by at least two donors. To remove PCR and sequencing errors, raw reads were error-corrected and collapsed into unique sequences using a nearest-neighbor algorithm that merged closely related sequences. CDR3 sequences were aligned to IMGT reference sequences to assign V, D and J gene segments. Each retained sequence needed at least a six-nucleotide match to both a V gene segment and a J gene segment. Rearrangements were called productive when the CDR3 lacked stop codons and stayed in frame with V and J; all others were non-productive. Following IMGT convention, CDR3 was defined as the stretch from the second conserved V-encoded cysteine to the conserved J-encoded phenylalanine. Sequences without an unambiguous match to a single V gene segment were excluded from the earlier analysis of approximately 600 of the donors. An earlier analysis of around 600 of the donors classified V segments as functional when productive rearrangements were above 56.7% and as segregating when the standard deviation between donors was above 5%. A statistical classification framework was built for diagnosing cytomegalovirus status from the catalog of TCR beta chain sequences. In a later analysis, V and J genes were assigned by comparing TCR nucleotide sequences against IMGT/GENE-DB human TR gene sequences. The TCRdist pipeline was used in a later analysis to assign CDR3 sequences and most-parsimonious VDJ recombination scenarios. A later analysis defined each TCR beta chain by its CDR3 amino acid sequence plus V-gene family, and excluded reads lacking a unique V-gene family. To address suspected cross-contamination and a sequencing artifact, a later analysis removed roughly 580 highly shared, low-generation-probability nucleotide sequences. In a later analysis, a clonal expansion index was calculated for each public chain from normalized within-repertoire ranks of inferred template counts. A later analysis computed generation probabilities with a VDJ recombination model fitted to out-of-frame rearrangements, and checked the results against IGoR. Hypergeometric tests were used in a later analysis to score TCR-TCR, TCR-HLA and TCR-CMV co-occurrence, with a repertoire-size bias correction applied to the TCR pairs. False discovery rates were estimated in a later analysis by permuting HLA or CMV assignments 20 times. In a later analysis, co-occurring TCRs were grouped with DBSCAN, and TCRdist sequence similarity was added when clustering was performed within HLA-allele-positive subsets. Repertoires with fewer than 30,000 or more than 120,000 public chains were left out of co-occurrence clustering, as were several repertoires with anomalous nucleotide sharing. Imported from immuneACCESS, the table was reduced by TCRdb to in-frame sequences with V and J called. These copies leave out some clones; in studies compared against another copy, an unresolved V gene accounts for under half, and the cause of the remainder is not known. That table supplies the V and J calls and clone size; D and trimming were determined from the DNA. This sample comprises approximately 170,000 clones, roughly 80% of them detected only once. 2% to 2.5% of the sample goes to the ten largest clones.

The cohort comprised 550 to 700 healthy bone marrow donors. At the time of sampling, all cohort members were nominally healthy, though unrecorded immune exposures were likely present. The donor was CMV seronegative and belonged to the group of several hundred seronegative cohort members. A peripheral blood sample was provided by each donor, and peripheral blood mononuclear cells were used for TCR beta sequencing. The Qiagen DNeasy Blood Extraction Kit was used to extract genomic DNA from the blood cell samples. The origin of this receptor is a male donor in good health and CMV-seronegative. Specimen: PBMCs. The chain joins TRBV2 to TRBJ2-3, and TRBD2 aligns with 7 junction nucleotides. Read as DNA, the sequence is TGTGCCAGCAGTGAGAGGGCTAGCGGAACAGATACGCAGTATTTT. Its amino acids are CASSERASGTDTQYF.